This is a list of T cell receptor beta chains from one sample in a study of a mutant IDH1 vaccine in newly diagnosed glioma. Their antigens are not known. The repertoire was sequenced with immunoSEQ multiplex PCR; TCRdb's copy has only in-frame clones and lacks some. Of 30,000 to 35,000 clones in the sample, roughly 50% are singletons; the top ten hold approximately 10%. Sequencing used PBMCs, obtained from a glioma patient whose treatment included an IDH1 peptide vaccine. These receptors were taken from a woman aged 18-30 years with glioma. Each CDR3 is given with its conserved first and last residue. Rows may omit the clone size; those that give it use once, few, many or a size class.

j_call clone_size v_call cdr3_aa
TRBJ2-7 few TRBV4-1 CASSQGALGVRSYEQYF
TRBJ1-1 - TRBV18 CASSPYRVGGTEAFF
TRBJ1-2 - TRBV25-1 CASSEPGRDGYTF
- - TRBV4-3 CASSQDVVETGASEQYF
TRBJ2-1 medium-sized TRBV4-2 CASSQGDGLANEQFF
TRBJ2-3 - TRBV9 CASSVGQGARTQYF
TRBJ1-1 - TRBV5-6 CASSLAMWGRTEAFF
TRBJ1-2 few TRBV27 CASSLLGTEGYTF
TRBJ1-1 - TRBV28 CASSLSNSLMNTEAFF
TRBJ1-5 - TRBV2 CASTPGGNQPQHF
TRBJ1-5 once TRBV27 CASSPINQPQHF
TRBJ2-1 once TRBV27 CASSSLQKEQFF
TRBJ1-1 - TRBV15 CATSRVRAMNTEAFF
TRBJ2-3 - TRBV19 CASSIGVGDADTQYF
TRBJ2-2 - TRBV5-1 CASSPDVTQNTGELFF
TRBJ1-1 - TRBV7-2 CASSIQGVSSEAFF
TRBJ2-2 - TRBV4-2 CASSLVGVLAVPGELFF
TRBJ1-3 - TRBV30 CAWSANTIYF
TRBJ1-5 - TRBV5-6 CASSLADRINQPQHF
TRBJ2-7 once TRBV7-8 CASTAGTPSYEQYF
TRBJ1-3 - TRBV13 CASSLGGGGNTIYF
TRBJ1-5 - TRBV15 CATSSSVLVGQPQHF
TRBJ2-7 few TRBV18 CASTSTGPRLEQYF
TRBJ2-7 few TRBV11-2 CASSLWGGLNEQYF
TRBJ2-1 - TRBV7-8 CASSLFSGSSYNEQFF
TRBJ2-1 - TRBV9 CASSGRDTVYNEQFF
TRBJ2-5 - TRBV6-1 CASSEEEPYQETQYF
TRBJ1-4 - TRBV7-9 CASSLAARATNEKLFF
TRBJ2-2 - TRBV19 CASNLPGGELFF
TRBJ2-5 - TRBV11-3 CASSLDYVFGAQETQYF
TRBJ2-5 - TRBV29-1 CSVEGGTQETQYF
TRBJ1-2 few TRBV6-5 CASSYGPLGSGYTF
TRBJ2-3 - TRBV7-9 CASSLGSDTDTQYF
TRBJ2-7 - TRBV6-5 CASSNPGQFYEQYF
TRBJ2-7 - TRBV4-2 CASSQGETGISYEQYF
TRBJ1-5 - TRBV6-6 CASSYDSVNQPQHF
TRBJ2-7 - TRBV4-3 CASSQESLASFHEQYF
TRBJ2-7 - TRBV7-2 CASSLGSGRALYHEQYF
TRBJ2-4 - TRBV12-5 CASGPDTGDEIIQYF
TRBJ1-1 - TRBV18 CVATTANTEAFF
TRBJ2-1 - TRBV7-7 CASSRGGGGYNEQFF
TRBJ2-3 few TRBV30 CAWSLIAGGGSDTQYF
TRBJ2-3 - TRBV27 CASSLGRAGRTDTQYF
TRBJ2-7 - TRBV7-2 CASSFRSYEQYF
TRBJ2-2 few TRBV6-5 CASSYSIGASTGELFF
TRBJ2-2 - TRBV19 CAVSGRANTGELFF
TRBJ2-5 once TRBV28 CASSPLTSGRAVETQYF
TRBJ1-2 - TRBV5-1 CASSSRQGAYGYTF
TRBJ2-7 - TRBV18 CASSPHRGSDEQYF
TRBJ1-4 few TRBV6-5 CASRLDTRGEKLFF
TRBJ2-6 - TRBV18 CASSPVRVSWSGANVLTF